This TCR beta chain comes out of a study of cytomegalovirus exposure and HLA in healthy donors. About the study: Within the Caucasian-associated ancestry cluster were 81% of the roughly 400 genotyped donors.

Comment on this clone: The target antigen is unknown.

Findings and caveats of the study: Reportedly, a later analysis found an Asian-associated ancestry cluster had fewer N-insertions than the roughly 700-donor mean. Later on, a genetic analysis was performed. It linked a missense variant in DCLRE1C with V- and J-gene trimming of TCR beta. Using the classifier, cytomegalovirus status was reportedly diagnosed with high specificity and sensitivity.

Both 60 Vbeta primers and 13 Jbeta primers went into the PCR. This table comes from immunoSEQ multiplex PCR, and its TCRdb copy is limited to in-frame clones, with some not included. The sample records 95,000 to 150,000 clones, around three fifths being singletons. Germline assignment: CDR1 SGHRS and CDR2 YFSETQ. This CDR3 contains 14 residues. V was clipped by 4 bases and J by 8 bases, with 15 bases between them. This sequence originates from a woman aged 40-49 years in good health and CMV-seropositive. The gene calls are TRBV5-1 and TRBJ1-4; perhaps TRBD1 as D (5 bases). The specimen sequenced was PBMCs. The DNA of the CDR3 is TGCGCCAGCAGCCTAGGGGTATCGAAGGAAAAACTGTTTTTT. Residues: CASSLGVSKEKLFF.